This paragraph reports one TCR beta chain. Its matching antigen is unknown. This sample was taken from a study of OX40 agonist ivuxolimab in advanced cancers. Study information: Each dose-escalation patient presented with hepatocellular carcinoma, melanoma, renal cell or head and neck cancer. Study outcomes and limitations: In a subset of nonresponders, normalized T-cell clonal expansion was also low. Expanded clones were, on average, more numerous in CD8+ T cells than in CD4+.

Here immunoSEQ multiplex PCR was the method, and the copy in TCRdb shows in-frame clones only, minus some. The profile shows about 59,000 clones, roughly four fifths of them singletons. Blood sampling was done at baseline, cycle 4 day 1, and cycle 7 day 1. The ends lost 0 bases at V and 2 bases at J; junction bases unmatched: 7. The CDR3 is 16 amino acids. Germline V gene sequence: CDR1 MNHEY, CDR2 SVGAGI. The chain couples TRBV6-5 to TRBJ2-7; 7 bases are a match to TRBD2. Material: CD4+ or CD8+ T cells sorted from blood, obtained in a trial of the OX40 agonist ivuxolimab. The sequence was obtained from an adult with an advanced solid tumor such as melanoma, head and neck, liver or kidney cancer. The CDR3 DNA reads TGTGCCAGCAGTTACTCGGGACTAAGGAGAACCTACGAGCAGTACTTC. Translating gives CASSYSGLRRTYEQYF.